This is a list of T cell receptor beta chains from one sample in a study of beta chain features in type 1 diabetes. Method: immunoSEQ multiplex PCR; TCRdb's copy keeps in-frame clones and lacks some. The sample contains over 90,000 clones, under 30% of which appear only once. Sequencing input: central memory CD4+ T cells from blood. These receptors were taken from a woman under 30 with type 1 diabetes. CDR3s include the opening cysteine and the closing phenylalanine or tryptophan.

CASSTERTANTEAFF | TRBV19
CASSQGNNEKLFF | TRBV18
CASRKERATDTQYF | TRBV19
CAGLKGGTDTQYF | TRBV28
CSATMDRGVYGYTF | TRBV29-1
CASSRTGLNTDTQYF | TRBV6-5
CASSPRGGDQPQHF | TRBV7-9
CASRLAGDTQYF | TRBV28
CASSWTGGDNQPQHF | TRBV5-1
CATRPGGVSTEAFF | TRBV15
CSVTPAVNEQFF | TRBV29-1
CASTTSGQQETQYF | TRBV7-9
CASSSGQGSTSEQFF | TRBV7-3
CASSPFSGRATGELFF | TRBV18
CASTNYRSGSTDTQYF | TRBV19
CASATTGQMNTEAFF | TRBV28
CASSPQGGGRTREDTQYF | TRBV11-2
CASNPVAGAEETQYF | TRBV5-1
CASSPTTGTGSHEQYF | TRBV5-1
CASSLGPSGDTQYF | TRBV5-8
CASSLRSRGNQPQHF | TRBV5-4
CASSYKGFEANEKLFF | TRBV6-5
CASSLQALAGNEQYF | TRBV5-1
CSVEHGKVTEAFF | TRBV29-1
CAADIEENTEAFF | TRBV30
CASSQVSGAGTEAFF | TRBV14
CASSGQANQPQHF | TRBV19
CSVGKQIKNTEAFF | TRBV29-1
CASSLGGGISYNEQFF | TRBV7-9
CASTPTSGRAGEQFF | TRBV19
CATSRDNRAGELFF | TRBV15